This T cell receptor (beta chain) was captured by sequencing in a study of immune evolution from preneoplasia to lung adenocarcinoma. Study conclusions and caveats: From normal lung to invasive adenocarcinoma, top clone frequencies appeared to decrease.

This clone was seen only a few times. Its antigen is still unknown. Sequenced by immunoSEQ multiplex PCR; TCRdb stores in-frame clones only, minus some. In the table there are approximately 8,300 clones, approximately 80% of which are singletons. The V end was cut by 3 bases, the J end by 2 bases, with 29 bases between. CDR1 is SGDLS and CDR2 is YYNGEE in the germline V gene. This CDR3 region has 20 residues. Sequences were obtained from FFPE adjacent normal lung tissue. This clonotype was sampled from a person aged 70 to 85 with lung adenocarcinoma. The chain joins TRBV9 to TRBJ1-1; D gene uncertain. The CDR3 nucleotides are TGTGCCAGCAGCGCGAAACCACGGGGAGGGCCTGTTTTTGACAACACTGAAGCTTTCTTT. This sequence encodes CASSAKPRGGPVFDNTEAFF. Complete variable domain (other parts from reference TRBV9 and TRBJ1-1): DSGVTQTPKHLITATGQRVTLRCSPRSGDLSVYWYQQSLDQGLQFLIQYYNGEERAKGNILERFSAQQFPDLHSELNLSSLELGDSALYFCASSAKPRGGPVFDNTEAFFGQGTRLTVV.